The 18 T cell receptor beta chains given below trace back to one sample, sequenced in a study of cytotoxic CD8 clonotypes in ibrutinib-treated CLL. Sequencing was performed with immunoSEQ multiplex PCR; in TCRdb, only in-frame clones are kept and a portion is missing. Here the sample spans some 140,000 clones, about 91% being singletons. The sample consisted of PBMCs, taken after 12 months of ibrutinib treatment. These TCRs come from a human donor with chronic lymphocytic leukemia.

The J gene is TRBJ2-1, the V gene TRBV27; 12 bases agree with TRBD2. This CDR3 spans 16 amino acids. V gave up 5 bases and J gave up 8 bases; unmatched junction bases: 10. Germline V gene sequence: CDR1 MNHEY, CDR2 SMNVEV (reference sequence). DNA for the CDR3: TGTGCCAGCAGTCCTAGCGGGAGGGTTATATGGGATGAGCAGTTCTTC. Protein: CASSPSGRVIWDEQFF.

This clone appeared once. The V gene is TRBV27, the J gene TRBJ2-2; D gene unclear. CDR1 MNHEY and CDR2 SMNVEV come from the germline V gene (reference sequence). This CDR3 spans 14 amino acids. V was cut by 0 bases and J by 4 bases, with 6 bases left in between. The CDR3 nucleotides are TGTGCCAGCAGTTTATCATCCCTCACCGGGGAGCTGTTTTTT. Translation gives CASSLSSLTGELFF.

The V call is TRBV6-1, the J call TRBJ1-1; the match to TRBD1 covers 9 bases. With 4 bases clipped from V and 2 bases from J, the junction kept 8 bases outside the gene matches. This CDR3 spans 16 amino acids. Per the germline V gene, CDR1 is MNHNS and CDR2 is SASEGT. The CDR3 DNA reads TGTGCCAGCAGTGTCCGACGGGGACAGGGAAACACTGAAGCTTTCTTT. Translated, it gives CASSVRRGQGNTEAFF.

The chain combines TRBV7-2 with TRBJ2-1; TRBD2 matches 15 bases. This CDR3 has 17 residues. Germline V gene lookup returns CDR1 SGHTA and CDR2 FQGNSA. V was pared by 2 bases and J by 6 bases, with 5 bases of the junction left unmatched. CDR3 bases: TGTGCCAGCAGCTTATATGGGGGACTAGCGGGAGGCAATGAGCAGTTCTTC. As protein: CASSLYGGLAGGNEQFF.

The chain has TRBV12-5 and TRBJ2-1; 7 bases map to TRBD2. Per germline, CDR1 LGHNT and CDR2 FRNRAP. The V segment lost 1 base and the J segment 9 bases; nucleotides outside the gene matches: 6. This CDR3 has 14 residues. The CDR3 sequence: CASGLGGSVGEQFF. The CDR3 nucleotides are TGTGCTAGTGGTTTGGGCGGGAGCGTTGGTGAGCAGTTCTTC.

Remarks on this clone: At one end, the junction sequence differs from germline, possibly due to a read error. The chain links TRBV4-3 to TRBJ2-1, with 9 bases fitting TRBD2. Germline V gene sequence: CDR1 LGHNA, CDR2 YSLEER. The CDR3 has 18 residues. The CDR3 coding sequence is TGCGCCAGCAGCCAACGGCGGGGGCTAGCGGGATCCTTCAATGAGCAGTTCTTC. The encoded protein is CASSQRRGLAGSFNEQFF.

This chain connects TRBV14 to TRBJ2-7, with TRBD2 matching 13 bases. CDR1 is SGHDN and CDR2 is FVKESK in the germline V gene. With 2 bases clipped from V and 4 bases from J, the junction kept 5 bases outside the gene matches. CDR3 length: 16 residues. The CDR3 sequence is CASSQPGLAGLYEQYF. CDR3 bases: TGTGCCAGCAGCCAACCGGGACTAGCGGGACTTTACGAGCAGTACTTC.

V is TRBV19 and J is TRBJ2-2; 7 bases are a match to TRBD2. V was pared by 4 bases and J by 0 bases, with 8 bases of the junction left unmatched. The germline CDR1 and CDR2 sequences are LNHDA and SQIVND (reference sequence). The CDR3 sequence is 17 residues long. The CDR3 DNA sequence: TGTGCCAGTAGTACGGGGAGGGCCGGATCGAACACCGGGGAGCTGTTTTTT. Encoded protein: CASSTGRAGSNTGELFF.

A single count supports this clone. V and J are TRBV7-3 and TRBJ1-1, with unresolved D. Germline loops: CDR1 SGHTA, CDR2 FQGTGA. V was clipped by 1 base and J by 2 bases, with 5 bases between them. The CDR3 length is 13 residues. DNA for the CDR3: TGTGCCAGCAGCTTAAGGAGCAACACTGAAGCTTTCTTT. This translates into CASSLRSNTEAFF.

This rearrangement joins TRBV5-6 to TRBJ2-3; D is possibly TRBD2 (6 bases). This CDR3 spans 11 amino acids. The germline CDR1 and CDR2 sequences are SGHDT and YYEEEE. V was shortened by 4 bases and J by 6 bases, with 6 bases between the two germline ends. CDR3 nucleotides: TGTGCCAGCAGCCGGGGGGATACGCAGTATTTT. Protein: CASSRGDTQYF.

This sequence joins TRBV6-5 and TRBJ2-7; tentative D call: TRBD1 (6 bases). Deletions cut 7 bases from V and 6 bases from J, with 13 bases between. This CDR3 contains 12 residues. Germline CDR1 reads MNHEY; CDR2 reads SVGAGI. CDR3 residues: CASTKQGGEQYF. The CDR3 DNA reads as TGTGCCAGCACCAAACAGGGCGGCGAGCAGTACTTC.

The chain has TRBV5-4 and TRBJ2-1; no firm D call. The ends were cut back, 1 base at V and 4 bases at J, with 0 bases in the middle. The CDR3 runs 11 residues. Germline CDR1 reads SGHNT; CDR2 reads YYREEE (reference sequence). The CDR3 spells CASSLYNEQFF. Written as DNA, the CDR3 is TGTGCCAGCAGCTTGTACAATGAGCAGTTCTTC.

CDR3 amino acids: CASLREGGELFF. For the CDR3, the DNA is TGTGCCAGCCTAAGGGAGGGCGGGGAGCTGTTTTTT. The chain is built from TRBV7-9 and TRBJ2-2, with TRBD2 matching 7 bases. Germline trimming cut 8 bases from V and 7 bases from J; bases unmatched to any gene: 4. CDR3 length: 12 amino acids. The germline V gene encodes CDR1 SEHNR and CDR2 FQNEAQ (reference sequence).

The V and J genes are TRBV5-1 and TRBJ1-1; D unresolved. The CDR3 covers 11 residues. The germline V and J ends were trimmed by 1 base and 3 bases, with 1 base remaining between them. CDR1 SGHRS and CDR2 YFSETQ come from the germline V gene. The CDR3 region is CASSLYTEAFF. CDR3 in DNA: TGCGCCAGCAGCTTGTACACTGAAGCTTTCTTT.

J is TRBJ2-5 and V is TRBV5-1, with a weak D call TRBD1 (6 bases). CDR3 length: 15 residues. Trimming removed 0 bases from V and 4 bases from J, with 13 bases in between. Per the germline V gene, CDR1 is SGHRS and CDR2 is YFSETQ. The CDR3 here is CASSLEAVGGETQYF. CDR3 DNA sequence: TGCGCCAGCAGCTTGGAAGCCGTAGGGGGAGAGACCCAGTACTTC.

The chain joins TRBV7-8 to TRBJ2-1; the D gene is possibly TRBD1 (6 bases). Trimming removed 6 bases from V and 6 bases from J, with 15 bases in between. Per the germline V gene, CDR1 is SGHVS and CDR2 is FQNEAQ. CDR3 length: 14 residues. The CDR3 sequence: CASSYTGRSNEQFF. The DNA of the CDR3 is TGTGCCAGCAGTTATACAGGGCGGTCCAATGAGCAGTTCTTC. The full variable domain, rest sourced from reference TRBV7-8 and TRBJ2-1, is GAGVSQSPRYKVAKRGQDVALRCDPISGHVSLFWYQQALGQGPEFLTYFQNEAQLDKSGLPSDRFFAERPEGSVSTLKIQRTQQEDSAVYLCASSYTGRSNEQFFGPGTRLTVL.

The V call is TRBV6-5, the J call TRBJ2-1; D is uncertain. The V gene lost 8 bases and the J gene lost 10 bases, with 6 bases spanning the gap. CDR3 length: 9 amino acids. CDR1 and CDR2 (germline): MNHEY, SVGAGI. DNA of the CDR3: TGTGCCAGCGGCAGAGAGCAGTTCTTC. Protein sequence: CASGREQFF.

This clone was seen a few times. The chain uses TRBV7-9 and TRBJ1-5, with D possibly being TRBD1 (6 bases). V was pared by 5 bases and J by 4 bases, with 15 bases between. CDR1 is SEHNR and CDR2 is FQNEAQ in the germline V gene (reference sequence). This CDR3 spans 15 amino acids. The DNA for the CDR3 is TGTGCCAGCAGCCAGGGGAGCGGCTTAAATCAGCCCCAGCATTTT. Protein product: CASSQGSGLNQPQHF.